A single sample is the source of the 14 T cell receptor beta chains below, sequenced in a study of blood T cell repertoires in COVID-19. TCRdb keeps only in-frame clones here, not all; method: immunoSEQ multiplex PCR. Among about 220,000 clones listed, over 65% were seen once. The sample consisted of PBMCs or T cells enriched from blood (not recorded which). These receptors all stem from a woman aged 55-70 years who had recovered from COVID-19.

The chain is built from TRBV4-2 and TRBJ2-3, with a possible D match to TRBD2 (5 bases). Per germline, CDR1 LGHNA and CDR2 YNFKEQ. Trimming shortened V by 0 bases and J by 1 base, and 8 bases separated the two germline ends. The CDR3 consists of 15 residues. The chain's CDR3 is CASSQEGSGTDTQYF. The CDR3, as DNA: TGTGCCAGCAGCCAAGAGGGGAGCGGCACAGATACGCAGTATTTT.

This clone has just one count. This rearrangement joins TRBV6-5 to TRBJ1-6, with D maybe TRBD1 (5 bases). Germline-derived CDR1 and CDR2 are MNHEY and SVGAGI. This CDR3 contains 16 residues. V shed 4 bases and J shed 5 bases, with 15 bases lying between them. The CDR3 DNA reads TGTGCCAGCAGTTCAAGACCGGGGGGGGATAATTCACCCCTCCACTTT. This translates into CASSSRPGGDNSPLHF.

The rearrangement links TRBV2 to TRBJ1-4, with TRBD1 as a possible D gene (5 bases). The germline V and J ends were trimmed by 1 base and 4 bases, with 10 bases remaining between them. CDR3 length: 15 residues. Germline V gene sequence: CDR1 SNHLY, CDR2 FYNNEI. In DNA, the CDR3 is TGTGCCAGCAGTGAAGGGCCGGGGGGTAATGAAAAACTGTTTTTT. It specifies CASSEGPGGNEKLFF.

This clone was recorded a few times. This sequence joins TRBV13 and TRBJ1-6, with D perhaps TRBD1 (6 bases). Germline V lookup: CDR1 PRHDT, CDR2 FYEKMQ (reference sequence). CDR3 length equals 14 residues. Trimming took off 5 bases at V and 5 bases at J, with 10 bases between the two ends. The CDR3 DNA is TGTGCCAGCAGCCCCGGGACAAATAATTCACCCCTCCACTTT. Residues: CASSPGTNNSPLHF.

The CDR3 here is CAIRPGLAGREDTQYF. As DNA, the CDR3 is TGTGCCATCAGACCGGGACTAGCGGGGAGAGAAGATACGCAGTATTTT. The rearrangement uses TRBV10-3 and TRBJ2-3; 13 nucleotides line up with TRBD2. There are 16 residues in the CDR3. The J segment lost 5 bases and the V segment lost 6 bases, leaving 8 bases of the junction unmatched. Germline V lookup: CDR1 ENHRY, CDR2 SYGVKD.

This chain uses TRBV5-1 with TRBJ2-5, with unresolved D. The CDR3 length is 13 residues. Between the trimmed V and J ends, which lost 2 bases and 5 bases, there was a span of 10 bases. CDR1 SGHRS and CDR2 YFSETQ come from the germline V gene. CDR3 protein: CASSFSSPETQYF. In DNA form, the CDR3 reads TGCGCCAGCAGCTTTAGTTCTCCGGAGACCCAGTACTTC.

This sequence joins TRBV7-9 and TRBJ1-5; 8 nucleotides match TRBD1. Germline assignment: CDR1 SEHNR and CDR2 FQNEAQ (reference sequence). The CDR3 spans 14 residues. V lost 5 bases, J lost 4 bases, and 4 bases stayed unmatched. Here the CDR3 DNA reads TGTGCCAGCAGCCCGACAGGGGAAAATCAGCCCCAGCATTTT. Translation gives CASSPTGENQPQHF.

This rearrangement joins TRBV27 to TRBJ2-1; D may be TRBD2 (5 bases). The CDR3 totals 15 residues. V was clipped by 5 bases and J by 3 bases, with 14 bases between them. CDR1 MNHEY and CDR2 SMNVEV come from the germline V gene (reference sequence). The CDR3 here is CASSPPPGYYNEQFF. The CDR3 nucleotides read TGTGCCAGCAGTCCCCCCCCGGGGTACTACAATGAGCAGTTCTTC.

The chain is built from TRBV2 and TRBJ2-7; the D is unclear. V lost 6 bases to trimming and J lost 4 bases, with 10 bases between them. The CDR3 has 12 residues. Per the germline V gene, CDR1 is SNHLY and CDR2 is FYNNEI. The DNA for the CDR3 is TGTGCCAGCAGAGGAGTAGATTACGAGCAGTACTTC. Encoded protein: CASRGVDYEQYF.

The count of this clone is one. The V gene is TRBV19, the J gene TRBJ1-6; perhaps TRBD1 as D (6 bases). Between the trimmed V and J ends, which lost 7 bases and 0 bases, there was a span of 13 bases. CDR1 is LNHDA and CDR2 is SQIVND in the germline V gene (reference sequence). The CDR3 is 16 residues long. The CDR3 loop is CASNTQGSSYNSPLHF. In nucleotides, the CDR3 is TGTGCCAGTAACACCCAGGGGAGCTCCTATAATTCACCCCTCCACTTT. Full variable domain (rest looked up from reference TRBV19 and TRBJ1-6): DGGITQSPKYLFRKEGQNVTLSCEQNLNHDAMYWYRQDPGQGLRLIYYSQIVNDFQKGDIAEGYSVSREKKESFPLTVTSAQKNPTAFYLCASNTQGSSYNSPLHFGNGTRLTVT.

CDR3 sequence: CASSEWTGYNEQFF. DNA of the CDR3: TGTGCCAGCAGTGAATGGACTGGCTACAATGAGCAGTTCTTC. This chain uses TRBV6-1 with TRBJ2-1, with a possible D match to TRBD2 (5 bases). The V gene's germline CDR1 is MNHNS and CDR2 SASEGT. Deletions cut 2 bases from V and 3 bases from J, with 8 bases between. There are 14 residues in the CDR3.

The V gene is TRBV5-1, the J gene TRBJ1-1; 8 bases agree with TRBD1. The trim removed 0 bases at V and 5 bases at J, leaving 3 bases unmatched. The CDR3 runs 14 residues. The germline V gene has CDR1 SGHRS and CDR2 YFSETQ. The CDR3 reads CASSLVTGVTEAFF. Here the CDR3 DNA reads TGCGCCAGCAGCTTGGTGACAGGGGTGACTGAAGCTTTCTTT.

CDR3 in DNA: TGTGCCAGCAGCTTGCGCCCCACAGGGGCCTCTGGAAACACCATATATTTT. Residues: CASSLRPTGASGNTIYF. The gene calls are TRBV5-5 and TRBJ1-3; 7 bases fit TRBD1. The germline gives CDR1 SGHKS, CDR2 YYEKEE (reference sequence). CDR3 length: 17 amino acids. J was trimmed by 0 bases and V by 1 base; bases with no gene match: 7.

The chain has TRBV7-8 and TRBJ1-4; 9 bases are a match to TRBD1. The junction had 1 base not matched to a gene; V was cut back by 2 bases and J by 6 bases. CDR3 length equals 14 residues. The germline V gene encodes CDR1 SGHVS and CDR2 FQNEAQ. CDR3 loop: CASSLNRGHEKLFF. As DNA, the CDR3 is TGTGCCAGCAGCTTAAACAGGGGGCATGAAAAACTGTTTTTT.